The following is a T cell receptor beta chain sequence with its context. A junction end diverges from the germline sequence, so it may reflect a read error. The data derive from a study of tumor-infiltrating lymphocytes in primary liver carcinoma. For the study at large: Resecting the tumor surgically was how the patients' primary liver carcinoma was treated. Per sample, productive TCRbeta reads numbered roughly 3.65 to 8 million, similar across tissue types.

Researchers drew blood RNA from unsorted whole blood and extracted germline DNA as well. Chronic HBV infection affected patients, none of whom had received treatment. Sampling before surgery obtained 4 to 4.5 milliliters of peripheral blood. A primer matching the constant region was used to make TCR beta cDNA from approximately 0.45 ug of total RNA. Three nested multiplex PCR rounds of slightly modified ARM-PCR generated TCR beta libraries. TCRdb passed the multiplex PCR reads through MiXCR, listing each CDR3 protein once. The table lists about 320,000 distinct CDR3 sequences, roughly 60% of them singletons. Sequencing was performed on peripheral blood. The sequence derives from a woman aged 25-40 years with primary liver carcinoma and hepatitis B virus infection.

CDR3 coding DNA: TGCGCCAGCAGCTTGGACAGGGGTAACAATGAGCGGCTCTTC. Encoded protein: CASSLDRGNNERLF. V and J are TRBV5-1 and TRBJ2-1; 7 bases match TRBD1. The CDR3 contains 14 residues. Germline V gives CDR1 SGHRS, CDR2 YFSETQ.